The rows below give T cell receptor beta chains drawn from one sample of a study of CD8+ T cells in alopecia areata. Only in-frame clones appear in the TCRdb table, and some are missing; sequencing was by immunoSEQ multiplex PCR. Of around 100,000 clones in the sample, roughly two fifths were seen once. Sequenced here: CD8+ T cells sorted from blood, sampled at week 24, from a patient treated with tofacitinib. These receptors all come from a human donor with alopecia areata. Each CDR3 is given with its conserved first and last residue. A D gene is named only where the DNA matches it firmly. Only some rows state a clone size, as once, few, many or a class for expanded clones.

V gene,clone size,J gene,D gene,CDR3 DNA,CDR3 protein
TRBV6-5,NA,TRBJ2-5,NA,TGTGCCAGCAGGCCTTACCGGGAACCGCAAGAGACCCAGTACTTC,CASRPYREPQETQYF
TRBV2,NA,TRBJ2-7,NA,TGTGCCAGCAGTGTGGGGGGAGTTCGCTATGAGCAGTACTTC,CASSVGGVRYEQYF
TRBV6-6,few,TRBJ2-4,NA,TGTGCCAGCAGTTACTTTGGGCTGGGGGAAAACATTCAGTACTTC,CASSYFGLGENIQYF
TRBV9,NA,TRBJ2-7,NA,TGTGCCAGCAGCGTCGGCAGGGGGGGTCCCGAGCAGTACTTC,CASSVGRGGPEQYF
TRBV7-9,NA,TRBJ1-4,TRBD1,TGTGCCAGCAGAAGCCCACAGGGGACTAATGAAAAACTGTTTTTT,CASRSPQGTNEKLFF
TRBV7-9,NA,TRBJ2-7,TRBD1,TGTGCCAGCAGCTCCGGGCCGGGACAGGTCTACGAGCAGTACTTC,CASSSGPGQVYEQYF
TRBV4-1,NA,TRBJ1-1,NA,TGCGCCAGCAGCCAAACCCTACCCTCTTCAACTGAAGCTTTCTTT,CASSQTLPSSTEAFF
TRBV7-9,NA,TRBJ2-7,NA,TGTGCCAGCAGCTTATGGGAGACCAACTACGAGCAGTACTTC,CASSLWETNYEQYF
TRBV11-2,NA,TRBJ2-7,TRBD2,TGTGCCAGCAGCTTTGCGGGGGAAGGGAACTACGAGCAGTACTTC,CASSFAGEGNYEQYF
TRBV10-3,few,TRBJ2-4,NA,TGTGCCATCAGTGAGCCAGGGGGACTAGCCAAAAACATTCAGTACTTC,CAISEPGGLAKNIQYF
TRBV15,NA,TRBJ1-5,NA,TGTGCCACCAGCAGGGCCAATCAGCCCCAGCATTTT,CATSRANQPQHF
TRBV6-5,NA,TRBJ2-5,NA,TGTGCCAGCAGTTACTCCCAGGGGAGGGAGACCCAGTACTTC,CASSYSQGRETQYF
TRBV30,NA,TRBJ1-5,NA,TGTGCCTGGAGTGTAGGGCCCCAGCCCCAGCATTTT,CAWSVGPQPQHF
TRBV27,few,TRBJ1-6,TRBD1,TGTGCCAGCAGTTTATCCGGGACAGGGAACTATAATTCACCCCTCCACTTT,CASSLSGTGNYNSPLHF
TRBV27,NA,TRBJ2-1,NA,TGTGCCAGCAAAACACACGGGGCTCAAACACACGATGAGCAGTTCTTC,CASKTHGAQTHDEQFF
TRBV11-2,once,TRBJ2-1,NA,TGTGCCAGCAGCTTAGAACTGGGGGACACCTACAATGAGCAGTTCTTC,CASSLELGDTYNEQFF
TRBV28,few,TRBJ2-2,NA,TGTGCCAGCAGTTTAAGCGGCACCGGGGAGCTGTTTTTT,CASSLSGTGELFF
TRBV11-2,NA,TRBJ2-7,NA,TGTGCCAGCAGCTTAGCGTCCCGATACGAGCAGTACTTC,CASSLASRYEQYF
TRBV30,medium-sized,TRBJ2-7,TRBD1,TGTGCCTGGAGGGGACCTTCCGGGACAGTCTCCTACGAGCAGTACTTC,CAWRGPSGTVSYEQYF
TRBV27,few,TRBJ1-5,NA,TGTGCCAGCAGCCAAAGGTGGAATCAGCCCCAGCATTTT,CASSQRWNQPQHF
TRBV6-1,NA,TRBJ2-1,TRBD2,TGTGCCAGCTCCCTAGGGACTATTGCCTACAATGAGCAGTTCTTC,CASSLGTIAYNEQFF
TRBV5-6,NA,TRBJ2-5,TRBD1,TGTGCCAGCAGCCCCGGGACAGGGGTAGTTACCCAGTACTTC,CASSPGTGVVTQYF
TRBV5-1,NA,TRBJ2-7,NA,TGCGCCAGCACGGGCGGGACCTCCTACGAGCAGTACTTC,CASTGGTSYEQYF
TRBV5-1,NA,TRBJ2-7,NA,TGCGCCAGCAGTGGGGGCTCCTACGAGCAGTACTTC,CASSGGSYEQYF
TRBV27,NA,TRBJ2-1,NA,TGTGCCAGCAGTGCGGGGAATGAGCAGTTCTTC,CASSAGNEQFF
TRBV4-2,few,TRBJ2-1,NA,TGTGCCAGCAGCCAGGGGGGCGGGGCCTACAATGAGCAGTTCTTC,CASSQGGGAYNEQFF
TRBV5-1,NA,TRBJ1-1,NA,TGCGCCAGTCGGACGGCGAACACTGAAGCTTTCTTT,CASRTANTEAFF
TRBV28,NA,TRBJ2-7,TRBD1,TGTGCCAGCAGGGCGACAGGGCTCTCCTACGAGCAGTACTTC,CASRATGLSYEQYF
TRBV2,many,TRBJ1-1,TRBD1,TGTGCCAGCAGTGACGAGGGGGCGCGAACTGAAGCTTTCTTT,CASSDEGARTEAFF
TRBV4-1,NA,TRBJ2-1,NA,TGCGCCAGCAGCCAATGGGGGGGGCGAGACAATGAGCAGTTCTTC,CASSQWGGRDNEQFF
TRBV7-9,NA,TRBJ1-5,NA,TGTGCCAGCAGCCTCACTCAGCCCCAGCATTTT,CASSLTQPQHF
TRBV27,NA,TRBJ1-2,TRBD1,TGTGCCAGCAGTTTATCGGTACAGGGGGCGGAGGGCTACACCTTC,CASSLSVQGAEGYTF
TRBV5-8,NA,TRBJ2-1,TRBD2,TGTGCCAGCACCCCAGGAGTAGCGGGAGAGCAGTTCTTC,CASTPGVAGEQFF
TRBV29-1,NA,TRBJ2-1,TRBD2,TGCAGCGTCGGACTAGCGGCATGGCAGTTCTTC,CSVGLAAWQFF
TRBV11-2,few,TRBJ2-7,TRBD1,TGTGCCAGCAGCTTAAGGACAGGGTACGAGCAGTACTTC,CASSLRTGYEQYF
TRBV27,few,TRBJ2-2,TRBD2,TGTGCCAGCAGTCCCCGACTAGCGGATAACACCGGGGAGCTGTTTTTT,CASSPRLADNTGELFF
TRBV4-1,NA,TRBJ1-1,NA,TGCGCCAGCAGGGGGGCAGCAAACACTGAAGCTTTCTTT,CASRGAANTEAFF
TRBV27,NA,TRBJ2-7,TRBD2,TGTGCCAGCAGTTGGTCCGGGGGGGGCGAGCAGTACTTC,CASSWSGGGEQYF
TRBV23-1,NA,TRBJ2-5,TRBD2,TGCGCCAGCAGTCGAGAGCGGGAGGGTCAAGAGACCCAGTACTTC,CASSREREGQETQYF
TRBV5-1,few,TRBJ2-5,TRBD2,TGCGCCACGAAGTGGGCTAGCGGGAGGACACCTCAAGAGACCCAGTACTTC,CATKWASGRTPQETQYF
TRBV28,NA,TRBJ2-7,TRBD1,TGTGCCAGCAGTGTCACAGGGGGCGGGTACGAGCAGTACTTC,CASSVTGGGYEQYF
TRBV19,NA,TRBJ2-7,NA,TGTGCCAGTAGCCCAGGACAGCGCCCCTCCGAGCAGTACTTC,CASSPGQRPSEQYF